This TCR beta chain was captured in a study of T cells after posttransplantation cyclophosphamide. This clone was counted between two and nine times. Its antigen is not known. The CDR3 has 14 amino acids. Looked up from germline, CDR1 is SNHLY and CDR2 is FYNNEI. V lost 10 bases, J lost 6 bases, and 7 bases stayed unmatched. Regarding the study as a whole: Later post-transplant blood repertoires were often dominated by donor CD8+ memory clones.

TCRdb's table, derived via immunoSEQ multiplex PCR, lists solely in-frame clones and lacks some. The sample presents some 50,000 clones, none singletons. The source material was PBMCs. The gene calls are TRBV2 and TRBJ2-1; TRBD2 aligns across 12 bases. The TCR comes from a man between 35 and 55 years old in good health, CMV-negative, and a related stem cell transplant donor. CDR3 sequence reads: CATWRLAGVNEQFF. CDR3 coding DNA: TGTGCCACCTGGAGACTAGCGGGAGTCAATGAGCAGTTCTTC.